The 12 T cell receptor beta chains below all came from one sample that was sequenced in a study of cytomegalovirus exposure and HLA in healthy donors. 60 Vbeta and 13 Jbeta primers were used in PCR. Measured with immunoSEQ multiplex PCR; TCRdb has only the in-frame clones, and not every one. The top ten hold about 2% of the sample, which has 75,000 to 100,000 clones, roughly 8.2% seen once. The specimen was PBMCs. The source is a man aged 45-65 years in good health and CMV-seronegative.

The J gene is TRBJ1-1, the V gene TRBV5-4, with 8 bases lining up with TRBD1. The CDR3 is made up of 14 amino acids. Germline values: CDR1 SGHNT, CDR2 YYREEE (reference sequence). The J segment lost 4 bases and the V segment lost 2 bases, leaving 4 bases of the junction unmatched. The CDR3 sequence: CASSLQGVGTEAFF. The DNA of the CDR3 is TGTGCCAGCAGCTTACAGGGGGTGGGCACTGAAGCTTTCTTT.

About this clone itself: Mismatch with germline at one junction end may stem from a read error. The CDR3 protein is CASSLRGDYNEQFF. In DNA form, the CDR3 reads TGTGCTAGCAGCTTGCGGGGGGACTACAATGAGCAGTTCTTC. The chain combines TRBV7-7 with TRBJ2-1; 8 bases agree with TRBD2. CDR3 length equals 14 residues. From germline, CDR1 is SSHAT and CDR2 FNYEAQ (reference sequence).

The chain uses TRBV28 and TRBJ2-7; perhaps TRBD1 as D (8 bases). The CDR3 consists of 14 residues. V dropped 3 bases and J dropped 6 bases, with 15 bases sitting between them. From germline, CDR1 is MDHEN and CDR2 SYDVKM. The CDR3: CASSLDREGSEQYF. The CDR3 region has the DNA TGTGCCAGCAGTTTGGACAGGGAGGGAAGCGAGCAGTACTTC. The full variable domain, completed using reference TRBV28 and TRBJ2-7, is DVKVTQSSRYLVKRTGEKVFLECVQDMDHENMFWYRQDPGLGLRLIYFSYDVKMKEKGDIPEGYSVSREKKERFSLILESASTNQTSMYLCASSLDREGSEQYFGPGTRLTVT.

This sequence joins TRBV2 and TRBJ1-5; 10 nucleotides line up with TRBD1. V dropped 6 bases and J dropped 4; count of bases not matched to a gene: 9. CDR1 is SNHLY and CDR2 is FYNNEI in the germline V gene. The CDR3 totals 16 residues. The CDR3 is CASRPRDRGSNQPQHF. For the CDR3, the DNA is TGTGCCAGCAGGCCGAGGGACAGGGGAAGTAATCAGCCCCAGCATTTT.

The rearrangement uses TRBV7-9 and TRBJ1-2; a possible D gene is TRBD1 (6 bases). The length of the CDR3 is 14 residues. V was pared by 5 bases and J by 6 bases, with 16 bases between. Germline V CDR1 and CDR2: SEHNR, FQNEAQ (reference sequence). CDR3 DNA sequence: TGTGCCAGCAGCCCCCCAGTGGGGGCTGATGGCTACACCTTC. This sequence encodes CASSPPVGADGYTF. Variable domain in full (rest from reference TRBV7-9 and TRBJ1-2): DTGVSQNPRHKITKRGQNVTFRCDPISEHNRLYWYRQTLGQGPEFLTYFQNEAQLEKSRLLSDRFSAERPKGSFSTLEIQRTEQGDSAMYLCASSPPVGADGYTFGSGTRLTVV.

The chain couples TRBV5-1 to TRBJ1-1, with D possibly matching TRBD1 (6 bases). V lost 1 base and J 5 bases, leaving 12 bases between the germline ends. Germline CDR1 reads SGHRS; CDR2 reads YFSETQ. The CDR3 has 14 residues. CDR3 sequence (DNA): TGCGCCAGCAGCTTGCAGGGGCGCGGGACTGAAGCTTTCTTT. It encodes CASSLQGRGTEAFF. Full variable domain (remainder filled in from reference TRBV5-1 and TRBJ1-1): KAGVTQTPRYLIKTRGQQVTLSCSPISGHRSVSWYQQTPGQGLQFLFEYFSETQRNKGNFPGRFSGRQFSNSRSEMNVSTLELGDSALYLCASSLQGRGTEAFFGQGTRLTVV.

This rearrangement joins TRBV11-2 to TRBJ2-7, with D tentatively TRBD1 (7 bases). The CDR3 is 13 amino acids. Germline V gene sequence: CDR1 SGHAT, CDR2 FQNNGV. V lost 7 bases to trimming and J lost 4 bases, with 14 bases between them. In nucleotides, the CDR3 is TGTGCCAGCACGAACCCAGGGGGGTACGAGCAGTACTTC. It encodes CASTNPGGYEQYF.

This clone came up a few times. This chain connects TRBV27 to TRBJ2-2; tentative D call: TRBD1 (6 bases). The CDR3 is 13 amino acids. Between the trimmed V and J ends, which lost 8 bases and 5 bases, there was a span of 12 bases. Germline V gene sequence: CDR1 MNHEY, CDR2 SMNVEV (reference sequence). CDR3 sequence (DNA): TGTGCCAGCGGAACAACAGGGACCGGGGAGCTGTTTTTT. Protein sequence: CASGTTGTGELFF.

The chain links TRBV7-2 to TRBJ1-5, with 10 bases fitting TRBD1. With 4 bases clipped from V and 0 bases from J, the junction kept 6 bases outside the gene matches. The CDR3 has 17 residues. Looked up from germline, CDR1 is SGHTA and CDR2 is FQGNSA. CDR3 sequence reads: CASSSGQGRTSNQPQHF. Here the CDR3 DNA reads TGTGCCAGCAGCTCGGGACAGGGGAGGACTAGCAATCAGCCCCAGCATTTT.

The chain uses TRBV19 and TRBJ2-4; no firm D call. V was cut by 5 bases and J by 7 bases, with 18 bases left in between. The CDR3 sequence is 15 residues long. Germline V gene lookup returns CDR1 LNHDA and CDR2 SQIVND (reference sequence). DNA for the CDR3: TGTGCCAGTAGTTGGCTCGCGGCCTCCGGGAACATTCAGTACTTC. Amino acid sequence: CASSWLAASGNIQYF.

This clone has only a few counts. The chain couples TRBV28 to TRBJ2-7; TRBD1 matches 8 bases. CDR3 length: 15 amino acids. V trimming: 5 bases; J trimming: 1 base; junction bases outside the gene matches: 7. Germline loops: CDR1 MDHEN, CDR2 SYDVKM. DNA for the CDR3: TGTGCCAGCAGTGGATATGGACAGGGTTCCTACGAGCAGTACTTC. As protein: CASSGYGQGSYEQYF.

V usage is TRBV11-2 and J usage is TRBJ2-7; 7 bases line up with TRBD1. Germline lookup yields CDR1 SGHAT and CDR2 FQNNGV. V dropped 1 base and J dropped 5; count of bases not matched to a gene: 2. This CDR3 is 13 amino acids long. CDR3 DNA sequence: TGTGCCAGCAGCTTAGGAACAGGGGACGAGCAGTACTTC. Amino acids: CASSLGTGDEQYF. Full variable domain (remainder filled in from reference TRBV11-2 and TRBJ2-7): EAGVAQSPRYKIIEKRQSVAFWCNPISGHATLYWYQQILGQGPKLLIQFQNNGVVDDSQLPKDRFSAERLKGVDSTLKIQPAKLEDSAVYLCASSLGTGDEQYFGPGTRLTVT.